The clone carrying this T cell receptor beta chain was counted many times. What it recognizes is unknown. This sample was taken from a study of T cells in Graves' hyperthyroidism and ophthalmopathy. Study-wide context: Before treatment of any kind, peripheral blood was taken at initial diagnosis.

The V gene lost 8 bases and the J gene lost 1 base, with 14 bases spanning the gap. CDR1 and CDR2 (germline): KGHSH, LQKENI. This CDR3 comprises 15 residues. Regarding the study as a whole: Ophthalmopathy was separated from stable hyperthyroidism by a 13 V-J model. It was a median roughly six months before onset that the model predicted ophthalmopathy. Most expanded thyroid clonotypes above 0.001 recurred in blood.

Amplification targeted TCR beta CDR3 regions from RNA transcripts. When the TCR CDR3 underwent first-round RT-PCR, the HTBI primer set was used. MiXCR, applied by TCRdb to the multiplex PCR reads, yields one record per CDR3 protein. Here the sample spans approximately 380,000 distinct CDR3 sequences, about 14% being singletons. The J gene is TRBJ2-2, the V gene TRBV18; D is possibly TRBD1 (6 bases). The sample was blood. This receptor was taken from a middle-aged man with Graves' ophthalmopathy. CDR3 in amino acids: CASLAGTKNTGELFF. The CDR3 region has the DNA TGTGCCAGCCTGGCCGGGACAAAGAACACCGGGGAGCTGTTTTTT.